This is a list of T cell receptor beta chains from one sample in a study of molecular identifiers for immune sequencing clone quantification. TCRdb redid the calling of the PCR reads with MiXCR, one entry per CDR3 protein. Here the sample spans around 480,000 distinct CDR3 sequences, 20% to 25% being singletons. What was sequenced was naive CD8+ T cells from blood, with Jurkat cell RNA spiked in. All receptors come from a human donor in good health. Some libraries in this study had Jurkat cell RNA spiked in. Each CDR3 is given with its conserved first and last residue. D genes are given only for firm matches. The size entry is marked missing in some rows and otherwise reads once, few, many or a size class.

TRBJ2-2 | - | TRBV10-2 | - | TGCGCCAGCAGTGAGTCGACGGCAGGGGTACTCGGGGAGCTGTTTTTT | CASSESTAGVLGELFF
TRBJ1-2 | few | TRBV4-1 | - | TGCGCCAGCAGCCAAGATGAAGGGTCGAGGGGGGTATATGGCTACACCTTC | CASSQDEGSRGVYGYTF
TRBJ2-2 | few | TRBV5-6 | TRBD2 | TGTGCCAGCAGCTGGACGACTAGCTTTGGTCCCGGGGAGCTGTTTTTT | CASSWTTSFGPGELFF
TRBJ2-5 | few | TRBV19 | - | TGTGCCAGTACAGGGGACCAAGAGACCCAGTACTTC | CASTGDQETQYF
TRBJ2-7 | - | TRBV6-6 | TRBD2 | TGTGCCAGCAGTTACCGGGGGGGGGGCCGGAACTCCTACGAGCAGTACTTC | CASSYRGGGRNSYEQYF
TRBJ2-7 | few | TRBV19 | - | TGTGCCAGTAGTACAGGTCCCTACGAGCAGTACTTC | CASSTGPYEQYF
TRBJ2-3 | - | TRBV7-2 | - | TGTGCCAGCAGCACCCTAGGGCACTCCGGCACAGATACGCAGTATTTT | CASSTLGHSGTDTQYF
TRBJ1-5 | few | TRBV6-2/TRBV6-3 | - | TGTGCCAGCAGTCCAAAACTAGCGAGGGTCGGAGATACGCAGCATTTT | CASSPKLARVGDTQHF
TRBJ2-6 | few | TRBV3-1 | TRBD1 | TGTGCCAGCAGCCAAAACCTCTGGCAGGGGGCTGGCTCTGGGGCCAACGTCCTGACTTTC | CASSQNLWQGAGSGANVLTF
TRBJ2-5 | - | TRBV9 | - | TGTGCCAGCAGCGGAGCGACAGACGGGCAAGAGACCCAGTACTTC | CASSGATDGQETQYF
TRBJ2-3 | many | TRBV18 | - | TGTGCCAGCTCACCAGGGGACTCGACAGATACGCAGTATTTT | CASSPGDSTDTQYF
TRBJ2-7 | few | TRBV28 | - | TGTGCCAGCAGCAGAAACGTGGGGGGCCGCGAGCAGTACTTC | CASSRNVGGREQYF
TRBJ1-1 | many | TRBV5-4 | - | TGTGCCAGCAGCTTGGCCCCCTCGTTCGAAGCTTTCTTT | CASSLAPSFEAFF
TRBJ2-7 | many | TRBV25-1 | - | TGTGCCAGCAGTGAAGTCGGGGATACCTACGAGCAGTACTTC | CASSEVGDTYEQYF
TRBJ2-7 | many | TRBV5-1 | TRBD1 | TGCGCCAGCAGCTTGGAGGGACAGAGTGTGTACGAGCAGTACTTC | CASSLEGQSVYEQYF
TRBJ1-5 | many | TRBV7-8 | - | TGTGCCAGCAGCTTAGAAACTTTGACAGGTTCTAATCAGCCCCAGCATTTT | CASSLETLTGSNQPQHF
TRBJ2-7 | many | TRBV5-6 | TRBD1 | TGTGCCAGCAGCTTGGGGGGACAGCCCTACGAGCAGTACTTC | CASSLGGQPYEQYF
TRBJ2-7 | few | TRBV6-5 | - | TGTGCCAGCAGTTACTCTGGGGGGAACGAGCAGTACTTC | CASSYSGGNEQYF
TRBJ2-7 | many | TRBV6-2/TRBV6-3 | TRBD2 | TGTGCCAGCAGTTACTCCGGGGTAGCGGGGACCTACGAGCAGTACTTC | CASSYSGVAGTYEQYF
TRBJ2-1 | few | TRBV12-3/TRBV12-4 | - | TGTGCCAGCAGTCCCTCTGTATCCTACAATGAGCAGTTCTTC | CASSPSVSYNEQFF
TRBJ2-5 | many | TRBV6-5 | - | TGTGCCAGCAGTACCTTTATTACAGGGCCCCAAGAGACCCAGTACTTC | CASSTFITGPQETQYF
TRBJ2-7 | - | TRBV7-3 | - | TGTGCCAGCAGCTTAACCGGGGGTGGGAACGAGCAGTACTTC | CASSLTGGGNEQYF
TRBJ2-1 | once | TRBV16 | - | TGTGCCAGCAGCCAATCTGTACAGATCAATGAGCAGTTCTTC | CASSQSVQINEQFF
TRBJ2-3 | - | TRBV6-2/TRBV6-3 | TRBD2 | TGTGCCAGCAGTCCCCCCCCCGGGAGCGGGACGACTATAGATACGCAGTATTTT | CASSPPPGSGTTIDTQYF
TRBJ2-2 | few | TRBV5-1 | - | TGCGCCAGCAGCTTGAGCACCTTAGCGGACAACACCGGGGAGCTGTTTTTT | CASSLSTLADNTGELFF
TRBJ2-7 | - | TRBV4-3 | - | TGCGCCAGCAGCCAAGAGTGGGTCAGCCTAACCTACGAGCAGTACTTC | CASSQEWVSLTYEQYF
TRBJ2-2 | many | TRBV9 | TRBD2 | TGTGCCAGCAGTGTAGCGGGAGTTAACACCGGGGAGCTGTTTTTT | CASSVAGVNTGELFF
TRBJ2-7 | - | TRBV29-1 | TRBD2 | TGCAGCGTTGGAGGGCTAGCGGGAGGGTACGGGCAGTACTTC | CSVGGLAGGYGQYF
TRBJ1-1 | - | TRBV5-1 | TRBD1 | TGCGCCGGCAGATTTGCAGGGGGCGGCGACGCTACTGAAGCTTTCTTT | CAGRFAGGGDATEAFF
TRBJ1-2 | few | TRBV25-1 | - | TGTGCCAGCAGTGTGGCCCCTAACTATGGCTACACCTTC | CASSVAPNYGYTF
TRBJ2-1 | few | TRBV7-9 | - | TGTGCCAGCAGCTTAGTGGACTACGTCTACAATGAGCAGTTCTTC | CASSLVDYVYNEQFF
TRBJ2-2 | - | TRBV4-3 | - | TGCGCCAGCAGCCGAGGAGACGACACCGGGGAGCTGTTTTTT | CASSRGDDTGELFF
TRBJ2-5 | - | TRBV5-8 | TRBD1 | TGTGCCAGCAGCTACCGGGACAGGGGTAAGAAGACCCAGTACTTC | CASSYRDRGKKTQYF
TRBJ2-5 | many | TRBV5-1 | TRBD2 | TGCGCCAGCAGCTCCCCTCTAGCGGAGGGTACCGGGGAGACCCAGTACTTC | CASSSPLAEGTGETQYF
TRBJ1-1 | many | TRBV12-3/TRBV12-4 | TRBD1 | TGTGCCAGCGGACAGGGAAGAGAAGCTTTCTTT | CASGQGREAFF
TRBJ1-5 | many | TRBV15 | - | TGTGCCACCCGGGAATCCAATCAGCCCCAGCATTTT | CATRESNQPQHF
TRBJ2-1 | many | TRBV27 | TRBD2 | TGTGCCAGCAGTTTAGTAGCGGGGGCCTACAATGAGCAGTTCTTC | CASSLVAGAYNEQFF
TRBJ1-1 | - | TRBV7-9 | TRBD1 | TGTGCCAGCAGCCCTATCCCGGGACAGGGGTACACTGAAGCTTTCTTT | CASSPIPGQGYTEAFF
TRBJ2-3 | - | TRBV18 | - | TGTGCCAGCTCCCCGGACAGGGAGGGCGCAGATACGCAGTATTTT | CASSPDREGADTQYF
TRBJ1-5 | many | TRBV4-3 | - | TGCGCCAGCAGCCAAGATAGTGCGGGTGCTCAGCCCCAGCATTTT | CASSQDSAGAQPQHF
TRBJ2-7 | few | TRBV12-3/TRBV12-4 | - | TGTGCCAGCAGTTTAGTATTGCAAGAGCAGTACTTC | CASSLVLQEQYF
TRBJ1-1 | - | TRBV13 | TRBD1 | TGTGCCAGCAGCTTAGGGACAGGGATCGGAGGTACTGAAGCTCTCTTT | CASSLGTGIGGTEALF